The T cell receptor beta chain under discussion was sequenced for a study of blood T cells in healthy people across ages. The study's findings and limits: Getting older went along with TCR beta diversity per million T cells dropping roughly linearly.

As for this clonotype: Its antigen is as yet unknown.

PBMCs, at least 6 million per sample, were isolated. The CDR3 length is 16 residues. Germline CDR1 and CDR2: DFQATT and SNEGSKA (reference sequence). V lost 0 bases and J 4 bases, leaving 18 bases between the germline ends. Primed by a sample-barcoded 5' primer and a J-beta primer mix, a second PCR proceeded for 7 to 11 cycles. Each TCR beta cDNA got a 12-nucleotide random molecular identifier. TCRdb re-analysed the 5' RACE reads in MiXCR, keeping a single row per CDR3 protein. Here the sample spans hundreds of thousands of distinct CDR3 sequences, roughly three fifths being singletons. The chain is built from TRBV20-1 and TRBJ2-5; D might be TRBD1 or TRBD2, each matching 5 bases. The sequenced sample consisted of blood. The TCR originated in a man in his forties in good health. CDR3: CSARDSGAGRIETQYF. The CDR3 DNA sequence: TGCAGTGCTAGAGATTCCGGGGCCGGTCGGATAGAGACCCAGTACTTC.